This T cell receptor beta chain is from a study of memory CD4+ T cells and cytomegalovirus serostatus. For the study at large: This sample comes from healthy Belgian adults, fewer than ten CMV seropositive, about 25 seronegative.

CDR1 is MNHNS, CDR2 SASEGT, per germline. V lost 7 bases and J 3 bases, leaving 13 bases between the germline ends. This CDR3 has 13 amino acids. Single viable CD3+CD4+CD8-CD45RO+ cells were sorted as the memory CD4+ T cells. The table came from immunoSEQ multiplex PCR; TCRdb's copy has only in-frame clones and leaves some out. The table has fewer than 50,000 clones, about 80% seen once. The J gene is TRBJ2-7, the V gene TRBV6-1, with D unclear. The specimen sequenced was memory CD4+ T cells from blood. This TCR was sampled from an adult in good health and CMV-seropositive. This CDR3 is CASTRSPLYEQYF. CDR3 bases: TGTGCCAGCACCCGGTCTCCCCTCTACGAGCAGTACTTC.